This entry describes one T cell receptor beta chain. Antigen: not known. V was shortened by 4 bases and J by 10 bases, with 11 bases between the two germline ends. The CDR3 is made up of 11 amino acids. This entry belongs to a study of T cell responses to AZD1222 COVID-19 vaccine. Libraries were prepared by immunoSEQ multiplex PCR; TCRdb keeps only in-frame clonotypes and omits some of them. The data contain 84,000 or so clones, more than 75% of them singletons. The study's findings and limits: Donors, mostly white British, included more females; clonal diversity was possibly underestimated.

The clonotype originates from an adult in good health. This specimen consisted of peripheral blood, obtained on day 0 of MenACWY control vaccination. This chain joins TRBV12-3 or TRBV12-4 and TRBJ2-7, with a weak D call TRBD1 (7 bases). The CDR3 nucleotides read TGTGCCAGCAGTTCCCAGGGGGGCCAGTACTTC. Its protein is CASSSQGGQYF.